The present entry profiles one TCR beta chain with its context. This sample was taken from a study of blood T cell repertoires in COVID-19. In the study overall: COVID-19 samples from acute and convalescent phases originated in the United States, Italy and Spain. The cDNA or gDNA used as material had been derived from T cells, B-cell-depleted T cells, or PBMCs.

Authors' analysis steps: The authors estimated nucleated cell counts from reference gene primer amplification. Libraries were prepared by immunoSEQ multiplex PCR; TCRdb keeps only in-frame clonotypes and omits some of them. V and J calls and clone size come straight from that table; D and trimming were deduced from the DNA. The sample gives about 260,000 clones, about 87% of which show up once; over 3% is in the top ten. With V trimmed by 4 bases and J by 5 bases, 13 bases remained unmatched. This CDR3 region has 17 residues. From germline, CDR1 is SGDLS and CDR2 YYNGEE. The receptor was isolated from a woman between 40 and 50 years old who had been exposed to COVID-19. Sequenced input: PBMCs or T cells enriched from blood (not recorded which). This chain uses TRBV9 with TRBJ2-3; 10 bases map to TRBD2. The CDR3 loop reads CASSIVAGGRGLDTQYF. The CDR3 DNA sequence: TGTGCCAGCAGCATCGTAGCGGGGGGCAGGGGTTTAGATACGCAGTATTTT.